These 21 T cell receptor beta chains share one sample of origin, sequenced in a study of a mutant IDH1 vaccine in newly diagnosed glioma. As for time point: week 35, safety follow-up. What each vaccine dose contained was 300 ug of mutant IDH1 20-mer peptide, accompanied by topical imiquimod. These receptors' antigens are unknown. Data came from immunoSEQ multiplex PCR; TCRdb stores just in-frame clones and leaves some out. The sample lists roughly 44,000 clones, around 81% occurring once. Sequenced here: PBMCs, sampled from a glioma patient whose treatment included an IDH1 peptide vaccine. Receptors were obtained from a woman in her thirties or forties with glioma. Some clones in this sample may be carry-over from other donors' samples.

The chain combines TRBV19 with TRBJ2-3; tentative D call: TRBD1 (6 bases). Germline assignment: CDR1 LNHDA and CDR2 SQIVND (reference sequence). The CDR3 totals 17 residues. Trimming stripped 3 bases from V and 4 bases from J, with 20 bases between. The CDR3 protein is CASSIPGQRLGADTQYF. DNA of the CDR3: TGTGCCAGTAGTATTCCTGGACAGCGCCTTGGGGCAGATACGCAGTATTTT.

This chain connects TRBV2 to TRBJ2-7; 7 bases map to TRBD1. V trimming: 4 bases; J trimming: 6 bases; junction bases outside the gene matches: 6. The CDR3 spans 13 residues. Germline loops: CDR1 SNHLY, CDR2 FYNNEI. This CDR3 reads CASSVGQVGEQYF. The DNA of the CDR3 is TGTGCCAGCAGTGTTGGACAGGTCGGCGAGCAGTACTTC. Full variable domain (remainder filled in from reference TRBV2 and TRBJ2-7): EPEVTQTPSHQVTQMGQEVILRCVPISNHLYFYWYRQILGQKVEFLVSFYNNEISEKSEIFDDQFSVERPDGSNFTLKIRSTKLEDSAMYFCASSVGQVGEQYFGPGTRLTVT.

The chain employs TRBV2 and TRBJ2-3; 7 nucleotides line up with TRBD2. The germline gives CDR1 SNHLY, CDR2 FYNNEI. With V trimmed by 8 bases and J by 4 bases, 9 bases remained unmatched. The CDR3 is 14 residues long. The CDR3 nucleotides are TGTGCCAGCTCTGGCGGGGGAAATGCAGATACGCAGTATTTT. It encodes CASSGGGNADTQYF. Full variable domain (outside the CDR3, taken from reference TRBV2 and TRBJ2-3): EPEVTQTPSHQVTQMGQEVILRCVPISNHLYFYWYRQILGQKVEFLVSFYNNEISEKSEIFDDQFSVERPDGSNFTLKIRSTKLEDSAMYFCASSGGGNADTQYFGPGTRLTVL.

This chain uses TRBV20-1 with TRBJ2-1, with D unclear. Germline V CDR1 and CDR2: DFQATT, SNEGSKA (reference sequence). The length of the CDR3 is 10 residues. Between the trimmed V and J ends, which lost 3 bases and 9 bases, there was a span of 6 bases. The CDR3 DNA reads as TGCAGTGCTAGTTTGGGTGAGCAGTTCTTC. This encodes CSASLGEQFF.

In DNA form, the CDR3 reads TGTGCCACGCGGGGGGCCCACTACGAGCAGTACTTC. Amino acids: CATRGAHYEQYF. The rearrangement uses TRBV7-2 and TRBJ2-7; the match to TRBD2 covers 8 bases. The CDR3 totals 12 residues. The germline gives CDR1 SGHTA, CDR2 FQGNSA. Trimming at V came to 10 bases and at J to 3 bases, leaving 5 bases not matched to a gene.

This rearrangement joins TRBV19 to TRBJ1-5; no reliable D call. Germline loops: CDR1 LNHDA, CDR2 SQIVND (reference sequence). CDR3 size: 13 residues. V lost 4 bases to trimming and J lost 7 bases, with 11 bases between them. CDR3 bases: TGTGCCAGTAGTAGAGAAAATGGGCAGCCCCAGCATTTT. This translates into CASSRENGQPQHF.

V usage is TRBV28 and J usage is TRBJ1-5; D is possibly TRBD1 (6 bases). The V gene's germline CDR1 is MDHEN and CDR2 SYDVKM. The CDR3 has 13 amino acids. V lost 10 bases and J 3 bases, leaving 13 bases between the germline ends. In DNA, the CDR3 is TGTGCCACCGGGGGCGCGTCCAATCAGCCCCAGCATTTT. Translation gives CATGGASNQPQHF.

The chain uses TRBV7-2 and TRBJ2-6; 7 positions match TRBD1. The junction had 5 bases not matched to a gene; V was cut back by 4 bases and J by 2 bases. From germline, CDR1 is SGHTA and CDR2 FQGNSA. The CDR3 loop spans 16 amino acids. CDR3 loop: CASSSNRGTGANVLTF. The CDR3 nucleotides read TGTGCCAGCAGCTCTAACAGGGGAACTGGGGCCAACGTCCTGACTTTC.

This chain links TRBV19 with TRBJ2-1; the D is unclear. In germline, CDR1 is LNHDA, CDR2 SQIVND (reference sequence). The CDR3 loop spans 14 amino acids. V was clipped by 3 bases and J by 3 bases, with 9 bases between them. DNA of the CDR3: TGTGCCAGTAGTATCGTTGCTGGCTACAATGAGCAGTTCTTC. It translates to CASSIVAGYNEQFF.

The chain carries TRBV7-9 and TRBJ1-2, with no clear D. V dropped 1 base and J dropped 3 bases, with 12 bases sitting between them. CDR3 length: 15 residues. Germline assignment: CDR1 SEHNR and CDR2 FQNEAQ (reference sequence). The CDR3 nucleotides read TGTGCCAGCAGCTTAGTCTTGGACGGATACTATGGCTACACCTTC. Amino acids: CASSLVLDGYYGYTF.

This clone was recorded only once. J is TRBJ1-2 and V is TRBV9; TRBD1 agrees at 9 bases. The CDR3 sequence is 14 residues long. V was pared by 4 bases and J by 9 bases, with 10 bases of the junction left unmatched. CDR1 is SGDLS, CDR2 YYNGEE, per germline. The chain's CDR3 is CASSRSGTGSSYTF. DNA of the CDR3: TGTGCCAGCAGCCGATCTGGGACAGGGTCAAGCTACACCTTC.

The chain links TRBV4-1 to TRBJ1-2; D remains ambiguous. There are 14 residues in the CDR3. CDR1 is MGHRA and CDR2 is YSYEKL in the germline V gene. V lost 4 bases, J lost 4 bases, and 13 bases lay in between. The CDR3 nucleotides read TGCGCCAGCAGCCCGCTCCAGATAACCTATGGCTACACCTTC. It translates to CASSPLQITYGYTF.

J is TRBJ1-5 and V is TRBV5-6, with TRBD1 as a possible D gene (6 bases). There are 12 residues in the CDR3. Looked up from germline, CDR1 is SGHDT and CDR2 is YYEEEE. The V and J ends lost 2 bases and 6 bases respectively, with 6 bases between them. CDR3 region: CASSLQGQPQHF. DNA for the CDR3: TGTGCCAGCAGCTTACAGGGTCAGCCCCAGCATTTT.

This clone was recorded only once. The rearrangement joins TRBV2 to TRBJ2-3; D not resolved. Trimming took 2 bases from V and 2 from J, leaving 11 bases between them. Germline V gene data show CDR1 as SNHLY and CDR2 as FYNNEI. The CDR3 has 15 residues. The CDR3 DNA reads as TGTGCCAGCAGTGAAAGGGTCCTGGACACAGATACGCAGTATTTT. Encoded protein: CASSERVLDTDTQYF.

This clone has only one observation. The chain recombines TRBV18 with TRBJ2-2, with no clear D. The germline V and J ends were trimmed by 0 bases and 5 bases, with 4 bases remaining between them. CDR1 is KGHSH, CDR2 LQKENI, per germline. The CDR3 is 13 amino acids. CDR3 protein: CASSPPGTGELFF. CDR3 nucleotide sequence: TGTGCCAGCTCACCACCGGGAACCGGGGAGCTGTTTTTT. Drawing the rest from reference TRBV18 and TRBJ2-2, the complete variable domain is NAGVMQNPRHLVRRRGQEARLRCSPMKGHSHVYWYRQLPEEGLKFMVYLQKENIIDESGMPKERFSAEFPKEGPSILRIQQVVRGDSAAYFCASSPPGTGELFFGEGSRLTVL.

The rearrangement joins TRBV14 to TRBJ1-2; D unclear. This CDR3 contains 15 residues. V lost 2 bases, J lost 4 bases, and 14 bases lay in between. Germline assignment: CDR1 SGHDN and CDR2 FVKESK. For the CDR3, the DNA is TGTGCCAGCAGCCAACTCCGATCGGGTCCCTATGGCTACACCTTC. It specifies CASSQLRSGPYGYTF.

The CDR3 spells CASTAKAGGDSTGELFF. CDR3 DNA sequence: TGTGCCAGCACGGCCAAGGCGGGGGGGGACAGCACCGGGGAGCTGTTTTTT. This rearrangement joins TRBV9 to TRBJ2-2, with 9 positions matching TRBD2. CDR1 and CDR2 (germline): SGDLS, YYNGEE. J gave up 4 bases and V 6 bases, and 13 bases lay outside the gene matches. This CDR3 is built from 17 residues.

V gene TRBV5-1 combines with J gene TRBJ1-4, with TRBD1 matching over 8 bases. CDR1 is SGHRS and CDR2 is YFSETQ in the germline V gene. V lost 2 bases, J lost 4 bases, and 7 bases stayed unmatched. This CDR3 is built from 16 residues. The CDR3 bases are TGCGCCAGCAGCTTAAGCACAGGGGGAGGTAATGAAAAACTGTTTTTT. Translating gives CASSLSTGGGNEKLFF. Full variable domain (rest looked up from reference TRBV5-1 and TRBJ1-4): KAGVTQTPRYLIKTRGQQVTLSCSPISGHRSVSWYQQTPGQGLQFLFEYFSETQRNKGNFPGRFSGRQFSNSRSEMNVSTLELGDSALYLCASSLSTGGGNEKLFFGSGTQLSVL.

This clone was detected once. The junction does not match germline at one end; this may be a read error. V usage is TRBV29-1 and J usage is TRBJ2-3, with D possibly being TRBD2 (5 bases). CDR1 and CDR2 from the germline V gene are SQVTM and ANQGSEA. The CDR3 length is 12 residues. The chain's CDR3 is CSFEGSTDTQYF. The CDR3 DNA reads TGCAGCTTTGAGGGAAGCACAGATACGCAGTATTTT.

The CDR3 DNA reads as TGTGCCAGCAACGTGGACAGGGCTGGAAACACCATATATTTT. This sequence encodes CASNVDRAGNTIYF. V usage is TRBV6-1 and J usage is TRBJ1-3, with 8 bases aligning to TRBD1. CDR1 and CDR2 (germline): MNHNS, SASEGT. After removal of 7 bases from V and 2 bases from J, the junction contained 4 bases not matched to a gene. CDR3 length: 14 residues.

DNA for the CDR3: TGTGCCAGCAGCGTAGGGAGTTCTGGGGAGACCCAGTACTTC. This codes for CASSVGSSGETQYF. The chain combines TRBV5-4 with TRBJ2-5; TRBD2 is a possible D gene (5 bases). Trimming cost V 4 bases and J 5 bases, with 15 bases left between them. Germline V CDR1 and CDR2: SGHNT, YYREEE (reference sequence). The length of the CDR3 is 14 residues.